This T cell receptor (beta chain) was identified during a study of T cell responses to AZD1222 COVID-19 vaccine. V dropped 4 bases and J dropped 4; count of bases not matched to a gene: 10. The CDR3 runs to 16 residues. Germline V gives CDR1 MNHNS, CDR2 SASEGT. This clone was detected once. The target antigen is unknown. The data were produced by immunoSEQ multiplex PCR, yet TCRdb's version contains in-frame clones alone and is incomplete. The sample consists of some 120,000 clones, 85% to 90% of them appearing once. Study results and limitations: Females made up more of the donors, who were largely white British, and clonal diversity may have come out too low. Two doses of AZD1222 preceded a rise in Spike-specific TCR breadth and depth. Seropositivity was recorded at baseline in only five to seven AZD1222 recipients.

The sample was peripheral blood, taken on day 0 of MenACWY control vaccination. This clonotype originated in an adult in good health. The V call is TRBV6-1, the J call TRBJ2-7, with TRBD1 identical over 10 bases. For the CDR3, the DNA is TGTGCCAGCAGTGCGACTATCCCGGGACAGGGGTACGAGCAGTACTTC. This codes for CASSATIPGQGYEQYF.